Below, one TCR beta chain is given with its context. The method was immunoSEQ multiplex PCR; TCRdb's version includes in-frame clones alone and lacks a portion of them. The table records over 60,000 clones, 87% of them present only once. In germline, CDR1 is MGHRA, CDR2 YSYEKL. The CDR3 length is 14 residues. V lost 3 bases and J lost 7; bases outside the gene matches: 7. The data derive from a study of radiotherapy plus CTLA-4 blockade in lung cancer. The chain combines TRBV4-1 with TRBJ2-7, with 9 bases matching TRBD2. The source of this sequence is a human donor with non-small cell lung cancer that progressed on radiotherapy plus ipilimumab. The input for sequencing was peripheral blood, taken from a patient treated with radiotherapy plus ipilimumab. In nucleotides, the CDR3 is TGCGCCAGCAGCCATGGCGGGAGGGCCGGTGAGCAGTACTTC. Translation: CASSHGGRAGEQYF.